The rows below give T cell receptor beta chains drawn from one sample of a study of T cells in Graves' hyperthyroidism and ophthalmopathy. TCRdb reanalysed the multiplex PCR reads using MiXCR and keeps one entry per CDR3 protein. This table holds about 740,000 distinct CDR3 sequences, approximately 15% found once. What was sequenced was blood. Receptor source: a woman younger than 35 with Graves' hyperthyroidism. CDR3s include the opening cysteine and the closing phenylalanine or tryptophan. D genes are given only for firm matches. The listing skips clone size in some rows; elsewhere it reads once, few, many or a size class.

-	TRBV10-2	TRBJ2-6	-	CASSGSPPGMGAAGANVLTF	TGCGCCAGCAGTGGGTCCCCGCCAGGGATGGGCGCTGCTGGGGCCAACGTCCTGACTTTC
many	TRBV29-1	TRBJ2-5	TRBD2	CSVEVWLAGVEETQYF	TGCAGCGTTGAAGTGTGGCTAGCGGGAGTAGAGGAGACCCAGTACTTC
few	TRBV6-2/TRBV6-3	TRBJ1-2	-	CASSYSPSEVNGYTF	TGTGCCAGCAGTTATTCCCCCTCGGAAGTCAATGGCTACACCTTC
once	TRBV24-1	TRBJ2-1	TRBD2	CATSDLRVAGGSSYNEQFF	TGTGCCACCAGTGATTTGCGAGTGGCGGGCGGGAGCTCCTACAATGAGCAGTTCTTC
-	TRBV6-1	TRBJ2-1	TRBD2	CASRLLREGRNEQFF	TGTGCCAGCAGGCTTTTACGGGAGGGCCGCAATGAGCAGTTCTTC
few	TRBV7-2	TRBJ1-2	TRBD1	CASSPGTGGSFDGYTF	TGTGCCAGCAGCCCCGGGACAGGGGGTTCTTTTGATGGCTACACCTTC
few	TRBV20-1	TRBJ2-3	-	CAGGRSTDTQYF	TGCGCAGGTGGACGGAGCACAGATACGCAGTATTTT
many	TRBV12-3/TRBV12-4	TRBJ2-1	TRBD2	CASSLAGTNYNEQFF	TGTGCCAGCAGTTTAGCAGGGACTAACTACAATGAGCAGTTCTTC
many	TRBV7-6	TRBJ1-1	-	CASSPGPRGPMNTEAFF	TGTGCCAGCAGCCCAGGCCCCCGGGGGCCGATGAACACTGAAGCTTTCTTT
many	TRBV28	TRBJ2-7	-	CASKEAGFDLGQYF	TGTGCCAGCAAAGAGGCAGGCTTCGACCTAGGGCAGTACTTC
many	TRBV5-8	TRBJ2-7	-	CASSGQGNPYEQYF	TGTGCCAGCAGCGGGCAGGGGAACCCCTACGAGCAGTACTTC
many	TRBV2	TRBJ2-1	-	CASSERVSYNEQFF	TGTGCCAGCAGTGAGCGGGTCTCCTACAATGAGCAGTTCTTC
once	TRBV6-5	TRBJ2-5	TRBD1	CASSYGQGAQETQYF	TGTGCCAGCAGTTACGGACAGGGGGCTCAAGAGACCCAGTACTTC
many	TRBV6-1	TRBJ2-3	-	CASRPHGGADSDNTDTQYF	TGTGCCAGCAGGCCGCACGGGGGAGCAGACTCGGATAACACAGATACGCAGTATTTT
many	TRBV28	TRBJ2-1	TRBD2	CASSLSTSGSGNEQFF	TGTGCCAGCAGTTTAAGTACTAGCGGGAGTGGGAATGAGCAGTTCTTC
-	TRBV28	TRBJ1-5	-	CASRQPGRGTNQPQHF	TGTGCCAGCAGACAACCGGGACGGGGGACTAATCAGCCCCAGCATTTT
-	TRBV9	TRBJ1-1	-	CASGPPTPGTEAFF	TGTGCCAGCGGCCCCCCAACCCCGGGCACTGAAGCTTTCTTT
many	TRBV20-1	TRBJ2-3	TRBD2	CSAAPGLAILPDTQYF	TGCAGTGCTGCCCCGGGACTAGCGATTCTTCCAGATACGCAGTATTTT
few	TRBV13	TRBJ2-7	TRBD2	CASRRAGEAHEQYF	TGTGCCAGCAGGCGAGCGGGAGAGGCGCACGAGCAGTACTTC
many	TRBV7-9	TRBJ1-1	-	CASSPWVIEAFF	TGTGCCAGCAGCCCCTGGGTCATTGAAGCTTTCTTT
-	TRBV19	TRBJ1-5	TRBD1	CASSGQGAVPSNQPQHF	TGTGCCAGTAGCGGACAGGGGGCAGTCCCCAGCAATCAGCCCCAGCATTTT
many	TRBV6-1	TRBJ2-5	-	CASSVDLQETQYF	TGTGCCAGCAGTGTGGACCTGCAAGAGACCCAGTACTTC
many	TRBV29-1	TRBJ2-7	TRBD2	CSVVPREVENEQYF	TGCAGCGTAGTCCCTCGGGAGGTTGAGAACGAGCAGTACTTC
many	TRBV7-2	TRBJ2-3	TRBD2	CASSSQAGRDWNTQYF	TGTGCCAGCAGCTCGCAAGCGGGGCGAGATTGGAATACGCAGTATTTT
few	TRBV7-2	TRBJ2-3	TRBD2	CASSFPLVAGTTDTQYF	TGTGCCAGCAGCTTCCCCTTGGTAGCGGGAACCACAGATACGCAGTATTTT
-	TRBV6-2/TRBV6-3	TRBJ2-1	TRBD2	CASSYGGSGRARGYNEQFF	TGTGCCAGCAGTTACGGGGGCAGCGGGAGGGCCAGAGGGTACAATGAGCAGTTCTTC
-	TRBV11-2	TRBJ2-7	TRBD2	CASSTTSGSEQYF	TGTGCCAGCAGCACGACTAGCGGGAGCGAGCAGTACTTC
many	TRBV11-3	TRBJ2-3	-	CASSRGGTDTQYF	TGTGCCAGCAGCCGGGGAGGCACAGATACGCAGTATTTT
-	TRBV27	TRBJ2-6	-	CASGLGANVLTF	TGTGCCAGCGGGTTAGGGGCCAACGTCCTGACTTTC
many	TRBV2	TRBJ1-1	TRBD1	CASSERTGLTEAFF	TGTGCCAGCAGTGAAAGGACAGGGCTAACTGAAGCTTTCTTT
-	TRBV2	TRBJ1-4	-	CASKRDTNEKLFF	TGTGCCAGCAAGAGGGACACTAATGAAAAACTGTTTTTT
-	TRBV6-1	TRBJ1-4	TRBD1	CASRDGTGGSINEKLFF	TGTGCCAGCAGGGACGGGACAGGGGGCTCAATCAATGAAAAACTGTTTTTT
many	TRBV11-2	TRBJ2-3	-	CASISGNRASTDTQYF	TGTGCCAGCATCTCAGGCAATCGGGCCAGCACAGATACGCAGTATTTT
many	TRBV2	TRBJ2-5	-	CASTSQETQYF	TGTGCCAGCACGAGCCAAGAGACCCAGTACTTC
-	TRBV7-9	TRBJ2-2	-	CASILGGHAGELFF	TGTGCCAGCATCCTCGGGGGTCACGCCGGGGAGCTGTTTTTT
many	TRBV30	TRBJ2-1	-	CAWSVGLAYKEQFF	TGTGCCTGGAGTGTGGGGCTAGCCTACAAAGAGCAGTTCTTC
many	TRBV12-3/TRBV12-4	TRBJ2-6	-	CASSPGTGEVGANVLTF	TGTGCCAGCAGTCCAGGGACGGGAGAGGTGGGGGCCAACGTCCTGACTTTC
many	TRBV10-3	TRBJ2-7	-	CAISESNGAYEQYF	TGTGCCATCAGTGAGTCGAACGGAGCCTACGAGCAGTACTTC
-	TRBV6-9	TRBJ2-7	-	CASSWGFQLEQYF	TGTGCCAGCAGTTGGGGTTTTCAGCTCGAGCAGTACTTC
many	TRBV20-1	TRBJ1-2	TRBD1	CSATTGEDGYTF	TGCAGTGCTACGACAGGGGAGGATGGCTACACCTTC
many	TRBV3-1	TRBJ1-2	-	CASSPPGFYGYTF	TGTGCCAGCAGCCCTCCAGGGTTCTATGGCTACACCTTC
-	TRBV27	TRBJ2-7	-	CASSLMGPYEQYF	TGTGCCAGCAGTCTTATGGGCCCCTACGAGCAGTACTTC
many	TRBV2	TRBJ1-1	-	CASISRAGTRGNTEAFF	TGTGCCAGCATTTCTAGGGCCGGAACGAGGGGGAACACTGAAGCTTTCTTT
-	TRBV4-3	TRBJ1-5	-	CASSQDLAGLSNQPQHF	TGCGCCAGCAGCCAAGATCTGGCGGGACTTAGCAATCAGCCCCAGCATTTT
many	TRBV4-1	TRBJ1-1	-	CASSQAGDMARNTEAFF	TGCGCCAGCAGCCAAGCTGGGGATATGGCTCGGAACACTGAAGCTTTCTTT
once	TRBV5-1	TRBJ1-4	-	CASSLAGGKSEKLFF	TGCGCCAGCAGCTTGGCCGGGGGGAAAAGTGAAAAACTGTTTTTT
many	TRBV28	TRBJ2-3	TRBD2	CASSVVGAGGLTDTQYF	TGTGCCAGCAGTGTCGTGGGAGCGGGAGGGTTGACCGATACGCAGTATTTT
many	TRBV7-8	TRBJ2-1	TRBD2	CASSPGTSGREPEQFF	TGTGCCAGCAGCCCCGGGACTAGCGGGAGGGAACCTGAGCAGTTCTTC
many	TRBV12-3/TRBV12-4	TRBJ1-5	-	CASSLGQPNQPQHF	TGTGCCAGCAGTTTAGGACAGCCTAATCAGCCCCAGCATTTT
many	TRBV28	TRBJ2-7	TRBD1	CASSLRGRATYEQYF	TGTGCCAGCAGTTTGAGGGGGCGAGCCACCTACGAGCAGTACTTC
many	TRBV11-3	TRBJ2-3	TRBD2	CASSFRTSGISSTDTQYF	TGTGCCAGCAGCTTCCGGACTAGCGGGATCTCTAGCACAGATACGCAGTATTTT
many	TRBV28	TRBJ2-7	TRBD2	CASRTSGGFDEQYF	TGTGCCAGCAGAACTAGCGGGGGCTTTGACGAGCAGTACTTC
many	TRBV7-9	TRBJ1-1	-	CASSLALTEAFF	TGTGCCAGCAGCTTAGCCCTCACTGAAGCTTTCTTT
-	TRBV4-3	TRBJ2-7	TRBD1	CASSQDRGTLREQYF	TGCGCCAGCAGCCAAGACAGGGGGACCCTAAGGGAGCAGTACTTC
few	TRBV5-1	TRBJ2-3	TRBD2	CASSLESSGGTDTQYF	TGCGCCAGCAGCCTGGAGTCTAGCGGGGGCACAGATACGCAGTATTTT